The 32 T cell receptor beta chains listed next were all sequenced from one sample in a study of cytomegalovirus exposure and HLA in healthy donors. 13 Jbeta primers and 60 Vbeta primers were used for the PCR. Data came from immunoSEQ multiplex PCR; TCRdb stores just in-frame clones and leaves some out. The table shows tens of thousands of clones, with roughly 77% occurring only once. The sample taken for sequencing was PBMCs. Receptor source: a woman in her thirties or forties in good health and CMV-seropositive.

The chain joins TRBV15 to TRBJ1-2; tentative D call: TRBD1 (5 bases). Trimming took 1 base from V and 3 from J, leaving 6 bases between them. CDR3 size: 13 residues. Germline V gene data show CDR1 as LNHNV and CDR2 as YYDKDF (reference sequence). Written as DNA, the CDR3 is TGTGCCACCAGCAGAGGGGGGGACTATGGCTACACCTTC. This codes for CATSRGGDYGYTF.

The J gene is TRBJ1-6, the V gene TRBV2; possibly TRBD1 for D (6 bases). This CDR3 region has 15 residues. Germline CDR1 is SNHLY and CDR2 is FYNNEI. V was cut by 2 bases and J by 7 bases, with 12 bases left in between. CDR3 in DNA: TGTGCCAGCAGTGAAAGAACAGGGTTGAATTCACCCCTCCACTTT. Its protein is CASSERTGLNSPLHF. The entire variable domain, with the rest obtained from reference TRBV2 and TRBJ1-6, is as follows: EPEVTQTPSHQVTQMGQEVILRCVPISNHLYFYWYRQILGQKVEFLVSFYNNEISEKSEIFDDQFSVERPDGSNFTLKIRSTKLEDSAMYFCASSERTGLNSPLHFGNGTRLTVT.

The chain recombines TRBV2 with TRBJ2-7; 9 bases are a match to TRBD1. The trim removed 7 bases at V and 3 bases at J, leaving 4 bases unmatched. This CDR3 spans 13 amino acids. Germline V CDR1 and CDR2: SNHLY, FYNNEI. The CDR3 DNA follows: TGTGCCAGCATGGAGGGACAGGGCTACGAGCAGTACTTC. Encoded protein: CASMEGQGYEQYF.

DNA for the CDR3: TGTGCCAGTAGTAGGGGTGGAGGAGGGGTCACTGAAGCTTTCTTT. Its protein product is CASSRGGGGVTEAFF. This rearrangement joins TRBV19 to TRBJ1-1; the D gene is possibly TRBD1 (5 bases). Deletions cut 4 bases from V and 4 bases from J, with 16 bases between. The germline V gene has CDR1 LNHDA and CDR2 SQIVND (reference sequence). The CDR3 spans 15 residues.

The chain combines TRBV9 with TRBJ2-1; 12 bases agree with TRBD2. Germline V gives CDR1 SGDLS, CDR2 YYNGEE. Trimming cost V 3 bases and J 7 bases; bases outside gene matches: 5. The CDR3 contains 15 residues. The DNA of the CDR3 is TGTGCCAGCAGCGATGGGCTAGCGGGAGGGAATGAGCAGTTCTTC. It specifies CASSDGLAGGNEQFF.

The chain employs TRBV28 and TRBJ1-4; 8 nucleotides agree with TRBD1. The trim removed 2 bases at V and 10 bases at J, leaving 9 bases unmatched. The CDR3 is 15 amino acids. CDR1 is MDHEN and CDR2 is SYDVKM in the germline V gene. The CDR3: CASSLKVAGGVKLFF. CDR3 sequence (DNA): TGTGCCAGCAGTTTAAAGGTGGCAGGGGGCGTAAAACTGTTTTTT.

This chain links TRBV18 with TRBJ2-1; 12 bases align to TRBD1. This CDR3 comprises 15 residues. Per germline, CDR1 KGHSH and CDR2 LQKENI. V trimming: 7 bases; J trimming: 4 bases; junction bases outside the gene matches: 5. CDR3 region: CASWTGQGAYNEQFF. CDR3 DNA sequence: TGTGCCAGCTGGACGGGACAGGGGGCATACAATGAGCAGTTCTTC.

The chain couples TRBV5-1 to TRBJ2-5; D may be TRBD2 (7 bases). Trimming removed 1 base from V and 3 bases from J, with 16 bases in between. CDR3 size: 16 residues. Germline V gives CDR1 SGHRS, CDR2 YFSETQ. CDR3 amino acids: CASSLSFGGRKETQYF. Here the CDR3 DNA reads TGCGCCAGCAGCTTGTCGTTCGGGGGGCGTAAAGAGACCCAGTACTTC.

This chain joins TRBV4-2 and TRBJ1-1; 7 bases map to TRBD1. From germline, CDR1 is LGHNA and CDR2 YNFKEQ. The ends lost 8 bases at V and 9 bases at J; junction bases unmatched: 18. The CDR3 sequence is 15 residues long. CDR3 DNA: TGTGCCAGCGGCCCAGTTTCTACAGGGGAGGACAAAGCTTTCTTT. It is translated as CASGPVSTGEDKAFF.

The chain links TRBV6-6 to TRBJ1-1; a weak D match, TRBD1 (6 bases). The length of the CDR3 is 13 residues. The germline V and J ends were trimmed by 7 bases and 6 bases, with 15 bases remaining between them. The germline V gene has CDR1 MNHNY and CDR2 SVGAGI (reference sequence). CDR3 sequence: CASTQQGTAEAFF. CDR3 nucleotide sequence: TGTGCCAGCACCCAACAGGGCACGGCTGAAGCTTTCTTT.

The chain joins TRBV18 to TRBJ2-7; maybe TRBD2 (6 bases). The V and J ends lost 4 bases and 0 bases respectively, with 13 bases between them. Germline V gene lookup returns CDR1 KGHSH and CDR2 LQKENI. The CDR3 runs 15 residues. This chain's CDR3 is CASSRWGVFSYEQYF. In DNA form, the CDR3 reads TGTGCCAGCTCACGCTGGGGGGTTTTCTCCTACGAGCAGTACTTC. Based on the CDR3 plus reference TRBV18 and TRBJ2-7, the full variable domain is NAGVMQNPRHLVRRRGQEARLRCSPMKGHSHVYWYRQLPEEGLKFMVYLQKENIIDESGMPKERFSAEFPKEGPSILRIQQVVRGDSAAYFCASSRWGVFSYEQYFGPGTRLTVT.

The V gene is TRBV6-5, the J gene TRBJ1-2; unclear D gene. Germline loops: CDR1 MNHEY, CDR2 SVGAGI. The ends were cut back, 8 bases at V and 8 bases at J, with 15 bases in the middle. The CDR3 consists of 12 residues. The CDR3, as DNA: TGTGCCAGCGGAGTTCGGGGTTTAGGCTACACCTTC. Translated, it gives CASGVRGLGYTF.

This chain's CDR3 is CASSYRASGPGELFF. CDR3 coding DNA: TGTGCCAGCAGCTACCGGGCTAGCGGTCCCGGGGAGCTGTTTTTT. V is TRBV11-1 and J is TRBJ2-2; 7 bases line up with TRBD2. V trimming: 4 bases; J trimming: 6 bases; junction bases outside the gene matches: 8. Germline lookup yields CDR1 SGHAT and CDR2 FQDESV (reference sequence). The CDR3 length is 15 residues. The variable domain in full, completed from reference TRBV11-1 and TRBJ2-2, reads EAEVAQSPRYKITEKSQAVAFWCDPISGHATLYWYRQILGQGPELLVQFQDESVVDDSQLPKDRFSAERLKGVDSTLKIQPAELGDSAMYLCASSYRASGPGELFFGEGSRLTVL.

The chain is built from TRBV19 and TRBJ1-5; no firm D call. V dropped 5 bases and J dropped 0 bases, with 11 bases sitting between them. The CDR3 spans 15 residues. Germline lookup yields CDR1 LNHDA and CDR2 SQIVND (reference sequence). The CDR3 bases are TGTGCCAGTAGTTCCCGGGAGCTTAGCAATCAGCCCCAGCATTTT. Its translation is CASSSRELSNQPQHF.

The V gene is TRBV2, the J gene TRBJ2-7; D might be TRBD2 (6 bases). CDR1 is SNHLY, CDR2 FYNNEI, per germline. Trimming pared 6 bases from V and 3 bases from J, leaving 12 bases between. There are 13 residues in the CDR3. The CDR3 DNA is TGTGCCAGCAGCGCCGGGGGAGGCTACGAGCAGTACTTC. Protein: CASSAGGGYEQYF.

The CDR3 region is CASSLRDYTGELFF. CDR3 sequence (DNA): TGTGCCAGCAGCCTCCGGGACTATACCGGGGAGCTGTTTTTT. The J gene is TRBJ2-2, the V gene TRBV9; 7 positions match TRBD2. Per germline, CDR1 SGDLS and CDR2 YYNGEE. The ends lost 4 bases at V and 5 bases at J; junction bases unmatched: 5. This CDR3 spans 14 amino acids.

This chain joins TRBV5-1 and TRBJ2-7, with TRBD1 identical over 7 bases. V was clipped by 1 base and J by 5 bases; unmatched bases: 9. The CDR3 has 15 amino acids. Looked up from germline, CDR1 is SGHRS and CDR2 is YFSETQ. The CDR3 sequence is CASSLRQGDLNEQYF. CDR3 nucleotide sequence: TGCGCCAGCAGCTTGCGCCAGGGGGACCTTAACGAGCAGTACTTC.

The chain combines TRBV7-9 with TRBJ1-1; D may be TRBD1 (6 bases). This CDR3 region has 12 residues. CDR1 SEHNR and CDR2 FQNEAQ come from the germline V gene (reference sequence). The V and J ends lost 5 bases and 10 bases respectively, with 14 bases between them. CDR3 loop: CASSETGRGAFF. The CDR3 DNA follows: TGTGCCAGCAGCGAAACAGGGAGGGGAGCTTTCTTT.

This chain uses TRBV21-1 with TRBJ1-4; TRBD1 was called by the table and not checked on the DNA. TRBV21-1 is an annotated pseudogene. The CDR3 is 16 amino acids. CDR3 protein: CASSRGEQGTNEKLFF. The CDR3, as DNA: TGTGCCAGCAGCAGAGGAGAACAGGGAACTAATGAAAAACTGTTTTTT.

The chain combines TRBV5-1 with TRBJ2-1; 7 bases are shared with TRBD1. CDR1 SGHRS and CDR2 YFSETQ come from the germline V gene. CDR3 length: 14 residues. J was trimmed by 8 bases and V by 2 bases; bases with no gene match: 7. The CDR3 DNA is TGCGCCAGCAGCTTAATGACAGGGACCGATGAGCAGTTCTTC. This encodes CASSLMTGTDEQFF.

CDR3 bases: TGTGCCAGTCGGACAGGTGAGGGCTATGGCTACACCTTC. Residues: CASRTGEGYGYTF. The chain links TRBV19 to TRBJ1-2, with 7 bases identical to TRBD1. The J segment lost 4 bases and the V segment lost 8 bases, leaving 7 bases of the junction unmatched. Germline V gene sequence: CDR1 LNHDA, CDR2 SQIVND (reference sequence). This CDR3 spans 13 amino acids.

This chain links TRBV7-2 with TRBJ1-1; possibly TRBD1 for D (5 bases). This CDR3 is built from 14 residues. V dropped 1 base and J dropped 8 bases, with 14 bases sitting between them. Germline V gives CDR1 SGHTA, CDR2 FQGNSA. CDR3 coding DNA: TGTGCCAGCAGCTTAGTGGCGGCGGGGGGGGAAGCTTTCTTT. It codes for CASSLVAAGGEAFF.

This clone was counted once. This chain joins TRBV28 and TRBJ2-7, with D possibly TRBD2 on 5 matching bases. This CDR3 is 14 amino acids long. The V end lost 7 bases, the J end lost 1 base, and 14 bases lay between the germline ends. Germline V gene lookup returns CDR1 MDHEN and CDR2 SYDVKM. CDR3 region: CASTPDEGSYEQYF. The CDR3 DNA is TGTGCCAGCACCCCGGATGAGGGATCCTACGAGCAGTACTTC.

The rearrangement links TRBV6-5 to TRBJ2-2; a possible D gene is TRBD2 (5 bases). V was shortened by 3 bases and J by 3 bases, with 8 bases between the two germline ends. Germline CDR1 MNHEY, CDR2 SVGAGI. The CDR3 totals 14 residues. CDR3 DNA: TGTGCCAGCAGTTATGGGAGATACACCGGGGAGCTGTTTTTT. Protein sequence: CASSYGRYTGELFF.

This chain links TRBV7-9 with TRBJ2-5, with 10 bases that match TRBD2. Germline-derived CDR1 and CDR2 are SEHNR and FQNEAQ (reference sequence). V was pared by 4 bases and J by 5 bases, with 7 bases of the junction left unmatched. The CDR3 extends over 15 amino acids. This CDR3 reads CASSSGTSEGETQYF. The CDR3 region has the DNA TGTGCCAGCAGCTCCGGGACTAGCGAGGGGGAGACCCAGTACTTC.

The chain has TRBV7-2 and TRBJ2-1, with a possible D match to TRBD2 (6 bases). The CDR3 consists of 16 residues. V shed 5 bases and J shed 7 bases, with 21 bases lying between them. Germline V gene lookup returns CDR1 SGHTA and CDR2 FQGNSA. CDR3 loop: CASSLGGFLATNEQFF. For the CDR3, the DNA is TGTGCCAGCAGCCTGGGGGGATTCCTAGCTACAAATGAGCAGTTCTTC.

The chain employs TRBV2 and TRBJ2-6, with TRBD1 matching 11 bases. Germline values: CDR1 SNHLY, CDR2 FYNNEI. Losses at the gene ends were 8 bases for V and 1 base for J; bases not matched to a gene: 7. The CDR3 contains 17 residues. CDR3 coding DNA: TGTGCCAGCTTGGACAGGGGGCCCGAATCTGGGGCCAACGTCCTGACTTTC. Its translation is CASLDRGPESGANVLTF.

This rearrangement joins TRBV2 to TRBJ1-1; no reliable D call. V was cut by 10 bases and J by 8 bases, with 14 bases left in between. Per germline, CDR1 SNHLY and CDR2 FYNNEI. The CDR3 is 11 amino acids. The CDR3 spells CATRGPREAFF. CDR3 DNA sequence: TGTGCCACCCGCGGTCCTCGGGAAGCTTTCTTT.

The chain carries TRBV7-2 and TRBJ2-7, with 9 bases matching TRBD2. The V segment lost 3 bases and the J segment 3 bases; nucleotides outside the gene matches: 9. Germline V lookup: CDR1 SGHTA, CDR2 FQGNSA. This CDR3 region has 16 residues. The CDR3 region is CASSLFPTREGYEQYF. For the CDR3, the DNA is TGTGCCAGCAGCTTGTTTCCTACGCGGGAGGGCTACGAGCAGTACTTC.

The V and J genes are TRBV13 and TRBJ1-1; D is perhaps TRBD1 (5 bases). The V end lost 0 bases, the J end lost 14 bases, and 16 bases lay between the germline ends. The length of the CDR3 is 13 residues. Germline V gene sequence: CDR1 PRHDT, CDR2 FYEKMQ (reference sequence). The chain's CDR3 is CASSLGSQEKAFF. The CDR3 nucleotides read TGTGCCAGCAGCTTAGGATCACAGGAGAAGGCGTTCTTT.

The rearrangement joins TRBV19 to TRBJ2-3; 8 bases match TRBD2. CDR1 and CDR2 (germline): LNHDA, SQIVND (reference sequence). The length of the CDR3 is 16 residues. V shed 2 bases and J 5 bases; nucleotides not matched to a gene: 9. The CDR3 sequence is CASSITVGGAGDTQYF. DNA for the CDR3: TGTGCCAGTAGTATAACGGTCGGGGGGGCTGGAGATACGCAGTATTTT. Variable domain in full (rest from reference TRBV19 and TRBJ2-3): DGGITQSPKYLFRKEGQNVTLSCEQNLNHDAMYWYRQDPGQGLRLIYYSQIVNDFQKGDIAEGYSVSREKKESFPLTVTSAQKNPTAFYLCASSITVGGAGDTQYFGPGTRLTVL.

This chain joins TRBV19 and TRBJ1-4, with 9 nucleotides matching TRBD1. Looked up from germline, CDR1 is LNHDA and CDR2 is SQIVND (reference sequence). There are 15 residues in the CDR3. The junction had 7 bases not matched to a gene; V was cut back by 6 bases and J by 5 bases. The CDR3 sequence is CASSPTGTGNEKLFF. Written as DNA, the CDR3 is TGTGCCAGTAGCCCAACCGGGACAGGGAATGAAAAACTGTTTTTT.